This entry features one TCR beta chain sequence. The antigen it recognizes is unknown. Qualities for individual bases were not recorded, and no much larger clone is one base off. The sample originates from a study of cytomegalovirus exposure and HLA in healthy donors (dated by TCRdb to the late 2010s). Describing the broader study: An earlier analysis of about 560 of the donors reported about 300 Gb of sequence data and 100 million to 120 million unique TCR beta sequences obtained from approximately 180 million T cells. Of the roughly 410 genotyped donors, 75% to 85% were placed in the genetic ancestry cluster associated with self-reported Caucasian donors. Rather than drawing on any new phenotypic data, the later analysis identified candidate immune exposures from TCR beta sequences and the way those sequences occurred across donors. Because of strong linkage in the cohort, five DR-DQ haplotypes were treated as single units for association and clustering. Typing coverage varied by locus: roughly 629-640 donors for A, B, C, DRB1 and DQB1; more than 500 for DQA1; about 570 for DPA1; fewer than 480 for DPB1. The study was designed to test whether signatures of past pathogen exposure could be identified by cataloging public T cell receptors. Donor age, sex, ethnicity and CMV serostatus were collected together with the repertoire data. Every discovery cohort repertoire had been produced on one sequencing platform. HLA typing covered class I and class II loci at four-digit resolution. To predict cytomegalovirus infection status, the study combined high-throughput TCR immunosequencing, statistical association of individual TCRs with disease status, and machine learning. An early release covering more than 500 HLA-typed donors comprised approximately 290 gigabases of sequencing data and around 86 million unique TCR sequences. The T cell repertoires of 550 to 850 subjects were profiled by immunosequencing and related to cytomegalovirus serostatus. To decide whether each TCR beta V gene segment behaved as functional or pseudogenic, an earlier analysis of some 570 of the donors relied on high-throughput TCR beta sequencing. Among approximately 370 genotyped donors of the cohort, an average of about 240,000 unique TCR beta nucleotide sequences was sequenced per donor, of which 15% to 20% were non-productive. Besides the first cohort of under 700 subjects, a separate validation cohort made up of over 95 different subjects was used. In a later genetic analysis, genome-wide SNP genotypes for about 55% of the roughly 700 donors were used, and that subset was treated as a discovery cohort. In a later analysis, previously published TCR beta repertoires from 500 to 750 donors were re-analyzed and high-resolution HLA genotyping was added so that TCR occurrence patterns could be studied.

Library prep was done by the immunoSEQ multiplex PCR assay. For the multiplex PCR, a mixture combining 60 forward primers for TCR Vbeta segments and 13 reverse primers for TCR Jbeta segments was used. Amplification of the CDR3 region of rearranged TCR beta genes was performed with a multiplex PCR assay on genomic DNA. The amplified TCR beta libraries were sequenced on the Illumina HiSeq System as 87-base-pair reads. Concerning the study's data processing: A later analysis tallied 70 million to 100 million unique TCR beta chains across the 666 repertoires, and about 10 million of those chains were shared by two or more donors. To remove PCR and sequencing errors, raw reads were error-corrected and collapsed into unique sequences using a nearest-neighbor algorithm that merged closely related sequences. Alignment of CDR3 sequences to IMGT reference sequences was used to assign V, D and J gene segments. For a sequence to be retained, at least a six-nucleotide match to both a V gene segment and a J gene segment was required. A rearrangement was called productive if the CDR3 had no stop codons and remained in frame with V and J, and every other rearrangement was called non-productive. Following IMGT convention, CDR3 was defined as the stretch from the second conserved V-encoded cysteine to the conserved J-encoded phenylalanine. The earlier analysis of 500 to 600 of the donors excluded sequences that lacked an unambiguous match to a single V gene segment. An earlier analysis of several hundred of the donors classified V segments as functional when productive rearrangements were above 56.7% and as segregating when the standard deviation between donors was above 5%. A statistical classification framework was built to diagnose cytomegalovirus status from the catalog of TCR beta chain sequences. A later analysis assigned V and J genes by comparing TCR nucleotide sequences with IMGT/GENE-DB human TR gene sequences. In a later analysis, CDR3 sequences and most-parsimonious VDJ recombination scenarios were assigned using the TCRdist pipeline. In a later analysis, each TCR beta chain was defined by its CDR3 amino acid sequence together with its V-gene family, and reads lacking a unique V-gene family were excluded. As a way to deal with suspected cross-contamination and a sequencing artifact, a later analysis dropped 500 to 700 nucleotide sequences that were highly shared and had low generation probability. In a later analysis, a clonal expansion index was calculated for each public chain from normalized within-repertoire ranks of inferred template counts. In a later analysis, generation probabilities were computed using a VDJ recombination model fitted to out-of-frame rearrangements, and the results were checked against IGoR. In a later analysis, TCR-TCR, TCR-HLA and TCR-CMV co-occurrence was scored with hypergeometric tests, and a repertoire-size bias correction was applied to TCR pairs. In a later analysis, false discovery rates were estimated by permuting HLA or CMV assignments 20 times. In a later analysis, co-occurring TCRs were grouped with DBSCAN, and TCRdist sequence similarity was added when clustering was performed within HLA-allele-positive subsets. Co-occurrence clustering excluded repertoires with fewer than 30,000 or more than 120,000 public chains, plus five with anomalous nucleotide sharing. TCRdb stores this immuneACCESS table with in-frame sequences only. Part of the clones is absent; in the studies checked, under half of the shortfall reflects unresolved V genes, and no reason is known for the rest. V and J calls and clone size come straight from that table; D and trimming were deduced from the DNA. The sample table holds over 100,000 clones, of which 80% to 85% were seen once. The ten largest clones represent 8.1% of the sample.

Study-level results and caveats: The cohort was sequenced for TCR beta chains only, and without alpha or paired-chain data the features that could be detected were limited. The sequencing pipeline was judged likely to have produced a cluster of highly shared sequence variants as a technical artifact. Most TCR sequences were observed very rarely across donors, whereas some public TCRs were present in many individuals. The earlier analysis of some 540 of the donors excluded 15 to 20 rarely observed V segments, including chromosome 9 orphons, because counts were too low. The study gave a list of 150 to 200 TCR beta chains associated with cytomegalovirus. The only immune exposure information available for the cohort was CMV serostatus. When HLA alleles, especially DR and DQ, strongly co-occurred, attributing TCR associations to individual alleles was difficult. Because the 87-base-pair reads could not distinguish some IMGT-functional V segments, including TRBV6-2 and TRBV6-3, those segments were excluded. Sequencing depth was assumed to be roughly uniform across donors in the presence/absence analyses, though that assumption may not hold. In an earlier analysis of some 550 of the donors, most TCR beta V segments were observed in productive rearrangements about 87% or about 30% of the time, broadly matching IMGT annotations. The classifier was reported to diagnose cytomegalovirus status with high specificity and sensitivity in both the original and validation cohorts. The authors suggested that the approach could potentially be generalized to other disease states and immunological phenotypes. A later analysis reported that several top co-occurrence clusters appeared linked to parvovirus B19, influenza, CMV and Epstein-Barr virus. HLA typing was unavailable for some donors at each locus, so association tests used only the typed subset. A later analysis found that TCR association rates varied across HLA loci, with DRB1 alleles showing the most associated TCRs and HLA-C alleles the fewest. Compared with equally common non-associated chains, HLA-associated TCR beta chains in a later analysis were more clonally expanded and had lower generation probabilities. In vitro tests confirmed that a few of the cytomegalovirus-associated TCR beta chains recognize cytomegalovirus antigens. In a later genetic analysis, fewer N-insertions in productive TCRs were reported among donors in an Asian-associated ancestry cluster than the roughly 700-donor mean. Correlated functional status among segregating V segments might be attributable to linkage disequilibrium, but an unknown experimental factor could not be ruled out. Specific HLA alleles were associated with roughly 16,000 TCR beta sequences at a false discovery rate of 0.05 in a later analysis. A further reported finding was that TCR beta sequences accurately predicted the HLA-A and HLA-B alleles for most subjects in the first cohort. According to a later analysis, most CMV-associated TCR beta chains appeared to be HLA-restricted, and the HLA associations seemed to be driven largely by CMV exposure. In a later genetic analysis, a missense DCLRE1C variant was associated with V-gene and J-gene trimming of TCR beta chains, and the association was replicated in an independent cohort.

The germline V gene provides CDR1 SGHTA and CDR2 FQGNSA. There are 12 amino acids in the CDR3, from cysteine to phenylalanine inclusive. Only CDR3 DNA is held: 36 bases, read in frame from base 1. V gives up 3 bases and J gives up 8 bases, and the segment between their germline ends measures 9 bases. In total, over 600 healthy bone marrow donors made up the cohort. All cohort members were sampled while nominally healthy, although unrecorded immune exposures were likely present. The donor tested CMV seropositive and was one of the 289 seropositive cohort members. A peripheral blood sample was collected from each donor, and TCR beta sequencing was performed on peripheral blood mononuclear cells. Genomic DNA extraction from the blood cell samples was performed with the Qiagen DNeasy Blood Extraction Kit.

This receptor was identified in a woman between 45 and 60 years old in good health and CMV-seropositive. The sample taken for sequencing was PBMCs. The rearrangement joined TRBV7-2 to TRBJ2-3; possibly the D gene is TRBD2, per 5 matching bases. The CDR3: CASSFSGGTQYF. The nucleotide sequence is TGTGCCAGCAGCTTTAGTGGAGGTACGCAGTATTTT.